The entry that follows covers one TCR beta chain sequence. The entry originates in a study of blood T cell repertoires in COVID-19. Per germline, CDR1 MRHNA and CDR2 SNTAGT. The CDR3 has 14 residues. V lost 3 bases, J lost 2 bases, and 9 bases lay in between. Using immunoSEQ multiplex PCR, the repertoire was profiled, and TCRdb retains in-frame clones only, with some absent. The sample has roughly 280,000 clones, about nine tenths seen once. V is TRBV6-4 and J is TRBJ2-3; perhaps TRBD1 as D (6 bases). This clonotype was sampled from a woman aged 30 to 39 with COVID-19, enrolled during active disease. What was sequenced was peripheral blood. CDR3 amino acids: CASSDGTPTDTQYF. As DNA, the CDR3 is TGTGCCAGCAGTGATGGGACACCCACAGATACGCAGTATTTT.